This TCR beta chain is drawn from a study of T cells after posttransplantation cyclophosphamide (dated by TCRdb to the mid-2010s). With respect to the entire study: The study tracked T cell repertoire reconstitution by TRB sequencing after myeloablative bone marrow transplantation using posttransplantation cyclophosphamide as GVHD prophylaxis. Samples from 35 to 45 PTCy-treated patients, along with samples from some 17 of their related bone marrow donors, underwent antigen receptor sequencing. TRB sequencing was performed on blood from all 35 or so PTCy patients with 1-year posttransplant specimens. In 3 patients, TRB sequencing was also performed on up to about 3 more blood samples taken 2 to 5.2 years after transplant, and in 4 patients, pretransplant blood was also TRB-sequenced. Because TRA and TRB clonality correlated tightly in about ten samples, the subsequent TCR analyses were limited to TRB only. Public TRB sequences were queried against a database of over 3,600 sequences associated with responses to pathogens, tumor antigens, self-antigens and alloantigens. General conclusions and limits of the study: The TRB repertoires of T cells infiltrating skin or GI tract showed only limited overlap with the TRB repertoires of T cells in blood. Donor-recipient similarity was low at 1-2 months but increased during the first year, and donor CD8+ memory clones often dominated later blood repertoires. Across 45 patients, recipient CMV seropositivity and CMV reactivation were highly associated with TRB clonality; PTCy diversity was similar to CNI/methotrexate controls.

Read against the paper, the sample's treatment or condition label means: high-dose cyclophosphamide on days +3 and +4 as single-agent GVHD prophylaxis. Patients in the PTCy group got busulfan and fludarabine conditioning, a marrow graft from a related or unrelated donor, and cyclophosphamide on days +3 and +4. PTCy-treated patients came from a prospective multi-institutional clinical trial. Peripheral blood and bone marrow mononuclear cells were isolated by Ficoll-Hypaque density centrifugation and were cryopreserved. This clone was seen repeatedly, ten times or more. Its recognized antigen is unknown. Within one base of it there is no much larger clone, and no base qualities were kept. According to the germline V gene, CDR1 reads MNHEY and CDR2 reads SVGAGI. From the cysteine up to the phenylalanine, the CDR3 has a length of 14 residues. The only DNA kept is the CDR3, 42 bases in frame from the first base. The germline V and J ends show losses of 5 bases and 4 bases respectively, and no gene match explains 8 bases of the junction.

TRB sequencing was run on genomic DNA with either the immunoSEQ assay at survey resolution or the hsTCRB kit. In the original analysis: Initial read processing used immunoSEQ software, and repertoire analyses used the LymphoSeq R package. Clonality was computed as 1 minus normalized Shannon entropy, and a Gini coefficient was also calculated for each TRB dataset. Phenotypes of unsorted samples were inferred by mapping TRB sequences from sorted subsets of the recipient or donor onto the same recipient's unsorted samples. What TCRdb holds here is the immuneACCESS table cut down to in-frame rearrangements. Part of the clones is not present; checked against another copy, under half of the missing clones reflect an unresolved V gene, and the others are unexplained. That table gives V, J and clone size, and the DNA gave D and trimming. For this sample the table reports about 8,000 clones, with no clone seen just once. The ten biggest clones cover roughly a tenth of the sample.

The sequence links TRBV6-5 to TRBJ2-7, and 7 junctional nucleotides match TRBD1. The TCR comes from a female patient in her forties or fifties who received an allogeneic stem cell transplant from a related donor, was CMV-positive, and had no GVHD. Because of the transplant, the T cells may be the graft donor's rather than the patient's own. Specimen: PBMCs, collected after allogeneic stem cell transplant with posttransplant cyclophosphamide. The DNA is TGTGCCAGCAGTACGCCGATGACAGGGTACGAGCAGTACTTC. This sequence encodes CASSTPMTGYEQYF.